This T cell receptor (beta chain) was captured by sequencing in a study of CD8 T cells in Susac syndrome. General study points: The study conceded that its TCR sequencing and HLA analysis involved relatively few individuals.

Peripheral blood CD8+ and CD4+ T cells were profiled by TCR beta sequencing. Healthy donors acted as controls, with matching for age and sex. This CDR3 has 14 residues. The germline CDR1 and CDR2 sequences are SGHDN and FVKESK. Trimming cost V 9 bases and J 0 bases, with 12 bases left between them. As regards this clonotype: The antigen remains unidentified.

The RNA, about 0.5 to 1 ug, was put through reverse transcription using random hexamers. Coverage of TCR beta CDR3 amplification by immunoSEQ multiplex PCR extended to 54 Vbeta and 13 Jbeta. TCRdb processed the immunoSEQ multiplex PCR reads anew with MiXCR; each CDR3 protein has one entry. The sample includes 180,000 or so distinct CDR3 sequences, roughly 96% seen only once; the top ten take 0.08% to 0.11%. The receptor was derived from a human donor in good health. What was sequenced was CD4+ T cells from PBMCs. The V call is TRBV14, the J call TRBJ2-1, with D possibly matching TRBD2 (6 bases). CDR3 region: CASQAGSSYNEQFF. CDR3 nucleotides: TGTGCCAGTCAAGCGGGTTCCTCCTACAATGAGCAGTTCTTC.